These 30 T cell receptor beta chains were all obtained from the same sample, sequenced in a study of T-cell memory formation after mild COVID-19. TCRdb re-derived calls from the 5' RACE reads in MiXCR, one entry per CDR3 protein. Among approximately 500,000 distinct CDR3 sequences listed, around a quarter were seen once. The material sequenced was PBMCs or a T cell subset sorted from them (not recorded which). These receptors originate from an adult woman who had mild COVID-19 (a few samples of this study predate the infection). Cell type and time point are not known.

The chain employs TRBV7-9 and TRBJ1-2; 7 bases agree with TRBD1. This CDR3 has 17 residues. Germline values: CDR1 SEHNR, CDR2 FQNEAQ (reference sequence). The V and J ends lost 0 bases and 4 bases, in that order; junction bases with no gene match: 11. The CDR3 nucleotides read TGTGCCAGCAGCTTAGCACCCTCGGGACAGAAAGCCTATGGCTACACCTTC. Protein: CASSLAPSGQKAYGYTF.

CDR3 sequence reads: CASSPFGGYTF. CDR3 nucleotides: TGTGCCAGCAGCCCCTTCGGGGGCTACACCTTC. This chain connects TRBV7-3 to TRBJ1-2; unclear D gene. The germline V and J ends were trimmed by 5 bases and 8 bases, with 9 bases remaining between them. The CDR3 runs 11 residues. The germline CDR1 and CDR2 sequences are SGHTA and FQGTGA.

At least ten counts were recorded for this clonotype. The chain links TRBV7-2 to TRBJ2-5; a weak D match, TRBD2 (6 bases). This CDR3 contains 13 residues. Germline V gene lookup returns CDR1 SGHTA and CDR2 FQGNSA. Trimming left V 6 bases short and J 5 bases short, with 13 bases between. CDR3 in amino acids: CASRQLGGETQYF. CDR3 sequence (DNA): TGTGCCAGCAGACAGTTAGGAGGGGAGACCCAGTACTTC.

This chain links TRBV10-3 with TRBJ2-7; no definite D call. The CDR3 has 13 amino acids. V dropped 4 bases and J dropped 5 bases, with 12 bases sitting between them. Germline V gene data show CDR1 as ENHRY and CDR2 as SYGVKD. The CDR3 DNA is TGTGCCATCAGTGCGACTGGCGGTCACGAGCAGTACTTC. Translating gives CAISATGGHEQYF.

The chain carries TRBV19 and TRBJ2-7; 7 positions match TRBD1. The CDR3 consists of 16 residues. Germline V gene data show CDR1 as LNHDA and CDR2 as SQIVND (reference sequence). Trimming took 5 bases from V and 6 from J; bases not matched to a gene: 16. Written as DNA, the CDR3 is TGTGCCAGTAGTCCTTCTCAAAGGGGGCTCTCCCGCGAGCAGTACTTC. As protein: CASSPSQRGLSREQYF.

The chain joins TRBV3-1 to TRBJ2-7, with TRBD1 identical over 10 bases. Germline loops: CDR1 LGHDT, CDR2 YNNKEL (reference sequence). The CDR3 is 12 amino acids. Germline trimming cut 5 bases from V and 10 bases from J; bases unmatched to any gene: 5. The CDR3 sequence is CASSSQTGGQYF. CDR3 sequence (DNA): TGTGCCAGCAGCTCGCAGACAGGGGGCCAGTACTTC.

This clonotype occurred once. This chain joins TRBV7-9 and TRBJ2-2, with 12 bases aligning to TRBD2. This CDR3 is 16 amino acids long. With 5 bases clipped from V and 3 bases from J, the junction kept 4 bases outside the gene matches. Germline CDR1 and CDR2: SEHNR and FQNEAQ (reference sequence). CDR3 protein: CASSAGLAGYTGELFF. CDR3 coding DNA: TGTGCCAGCAGCGCCGGACTAGCGGGATACACCGGGGAGCTGTTTTTT.

The chain combines TRBV5-4 with TRBJ2-7; D uncertain. The ends were cut back, 0 bases at V and 4 bases at J, with 8 bases in the middle. The CDR3 has 13 residues. The V gene's germline CDR1 is SGHNT and CDR2 YYREEE (reference sequence). In DNA, the CDR3 is TGTGCCAGCAGCTTGGCGGGTTGGTACGAGCAGTACTTC. This gives the protein CASSLAGWYEQYF. The entire variable domain, with the rest obtained from reference TRBV5-4 and TRBJ2-7, is as follows: ETGVTQSPTHLIKTRGQQVTLRCSSQSGHNTVSWYQQALGQGPQFIFQYYREEENGRGNFPPRFSGLQFPNYSSELNVNALELDDSALYLCASSLAGWYEQYFGPGTRLTVT.

This chain uses TRBV7-9 with TRBJ2-3; D may match TRBD1 or TRBD2 (5 bases each). The CDR3 totals 15 residues. Looked up from germline, CDR1 is SEHNR and CDR2 is FQNEAQ (reference sequence). The CDR3 sequence is CAETGPDSMRDTQYF. In nucleotides, the CDR3 is TGTGCAGAGACGGGACCCGACTCCATGAGAGATACGCAGTATTTT.

The chain is built from TRBV5-1 and TRBJ2-6, with a weak D call TRBD2 (5 bases). The ends were cut back, 2 bases at V and 2 bases at J, with 8 bases in the middle. In germline, CDR1 is SGHRS, CDR2 YFSETQ. The CDR3 has 15 amino acids. CDR3 in DNA: TGCGCCAGCAGCTTTATGGGAGCTGGGGCCAACGTCCTGACTTTC. Translated, it gives CASSFMGAGANVLTF.

The chain joins TRBV7-2 to TRBJ1-5; D gene ambiguous. V was shortened by 5 bases and J by 2 bases, with 10 bases between the two germline ends. The CDR3 has 14 amino acids. CDR1 and CDR2 (germline): SGHTA, FQGNSA. The CDR3 region has the DNA TGTGCCAGCAGCCGGGCGGGCGGCAATCAGCCCCAGCATTTT. Protein product: CASSRAGGNQPQHF.

The V gene is TRBV5-1, the J gene TRBJ2-7; D possibly matches TRBD1 or TRBD2 (5 bases each). The V end was cut by 4 bases, the J end by 7 bases, with 18 bases between. There are 14 residues in the CDR3. Germline V gene data show CDR1 as SGHRS and CDR2 as YFSETQ. Written as DNA, the CDR3 is TGCGCCAGCAGCCCCTGGGACGGCCCTTCGGAGCAGTACTTC. It translates to CASSPWDGPSEQYF.

This clonotype showed up just a few times. V is TRBV5-6 and J is TRBJ1-1; unclear D gene. Germline V CDR1 and CDR2: SGHDT, YYEEEE. The CDR3 spans 17 residues. The V end was cut by 7 bases, the J end by 0 bases, with 22 bases between. The CDR3 nucleotides read TGTGCCAGCGGGATGGGCAGCGAAACTTTGATGAACACTGAAGCTTTCTTT. Protein product: CASGMGSETLMNTEAFF.

This clonotype turned up a few times. The chain couples TRBV3-1 to TRBJ2-1; 12 positions agree with TRBD2. Germline values: CDR1 LGHDT, CDR2 YNNKEL (reference sequence). The CDR3 loop spans 18 amino acids. Unmatched junction bases numbered 11, after V lost 0 bases and J lost 8 bases. This chain's CDR3 is CASSQDTLTSGGSYEQFF. The CDR3 DNA reads TGTGCCAGCAGCCAAGATACGTTGACTAGCGGGGGATCCTATGAGCAGTTCTTC.

V is TRBV4-2 and J is TRBJ2-7, with D tentatively TRBD1 (5 bases). The V and J ends lost 1 base and 0 bases respectively, with 16 bases between them. Germline V gene lookup returns CDR1 LGHNA and CDR2 YNFKEQ. This CDR3 is built from 17 residues. CDR3 sequence reads: CASSQAHTGVSSYEQYF. The CDR3 DNA follows: TGTGCCAGCAGCCAAGCTCATACAGGAGTCTCCTCCTACGAGCAGTACTTC.

A few counts support this clonotype. The V gene is TRBV10-3, the J gene TRBJ1-2; D might be TRBD1 (5 bases). The V gene's germline CDR1 is ENHRY and CDR2 SYGVKD. The V end was cut by 2 bases, the J end by 6 bases, with 10 bases between. The CDR3 extends over 13 amino acids. CDR3 loop: CAISELQGDGYTF. DNA for the CDR3: TGTGCCATCAGTGAGCTGCAGGGTGATGGCTACACCTTC.

This clonotype has just a few counts. The rearrangement links TRBV5-6 to TRBJ2-7, with D hard to call. The length of the CDR3 is 18 residues. CDR1 SGHDT and CDR2 YYEEEE come from the germline V gene. With 2 bases removed from V and 5 bases from J, the gap between germline ends came to 26 bases. The CDR3: CASSLDRFGVGRSDEQYF. CDR3 nucleotides: TGTGCCAGCAGCTTAGATCGGTTCGGTGTTGGTAGGTCGGACGAGCAGTACTTC.

The rearrangement uses TRBV6-5 and TRBJ1-5; weak D call: TRBD1 (5 bases). The germline gives CDR1 MNHEY, CDR2 SVGAGI. The V end was cut by 6 bases, the J end by 4 bases, with 10 bases between. The CDR3 totals 13 residues. The DNA for the CDR3 is TGTGCCAGCAGGCAAAGGGGTAATCAGCCCCAGCATTTT. This sequence encodes CASRQRGNQPQHF.

This clonotype was counted a few times. The chain is built from TRBV10-3 and TRBJ2-7, with D unclear. The germline gives CDR1 ENHRY, CDR2 SYGVKD. This CDR3 has 17 amino acids. V lost 3 bases to trimming and J lost 3 bases, with 21 bases between them. CDR3 loop: CAISDATGSGLIYEQYF. For the CDR3, the DNA is TGTGCCATCAGTGATGCAACCGGTAGTGGGCTCATCTACGAGCAGTACTTC.

V usage is TRBV2 and J usage is TRBJ2-7; 8 bases align to TRBD2. V dropped 2 bases and J dropped 5; count of bases not matched to a gene: 11. The V gene's germline CDR1 is SNHLY and CDR2 FYNNEI. CDR3 length: 16 residues. CDR3 residues: CASSERIAGPRNEQYF. The CDR3 region has the DNA TGTGCCAGCAGTGAAAGGATAGCGGGGCCGAGGAACGAGCAGTACTTC.

This clonotype appeared a few times. The J gene is TRBJ2-1, the V gene TRBV29-1; D is perhaps TRBD2 (5 bases). The CDR3 is 16 amino acids. Trimming stripped 4 bases from V and 6 bases from J, with 22 bases between. Germline V lookup: CDR1 SQVTM, CDR2 ANQGSEA. CDR3 protein: CSVVMSGPRRSNEQFF. The CDR3 DNA is TGCAGCGTTGTAATGAGCGGTCCCCGGCGGTCCAATGAGCAGTTCTTC.

This clonotype has a handful of counts. The chain employs TRBV5-5 and TRBJ2-7, with D uncertain. This CDR3 comprises 14 residues. V gave up 4 bases and J gave up 5 bases, with 16 bases separating them. Looked up from germline, CDR1 is SGHKS and CDR2 is YYEKEE (reference sequence). CDR3: CASSPTLSPHEQYF. CDR3 DNA sequence: TGTGCCAGCAGCCCAACCCTCTCTCCCCACGAGCAGTACTTC.

The chain couples TRBV3-1 to TRBJ2-1; D remains unclear. The CDR3 consists of 17 residues. Between the trimmed V and J ends, which lost 3 bases and 0 bases, there was a span of 15 bases. Germline V CDR1 and CDR2: LGHDT, YNNKEL (reference sequence). CDR3 DNA sequence: TGTGCCAGCAGCCAGGCCGGAGTCCAGAGCTCCTACAATGAGCAGTTCTTC. Its translation: CASSQAGVQSSYNEQFF.

This sequence joins TRBV5-1 and TRBJ2-3; 9 bases match TRBD2. The CDR3 is 15 amino acids. V trimming: 2 bases; J trimming: 1 base; junction bases outside the gene matches: 2. Germline loops: CDR1 SGHRS, CDR2 YFSETQ. In nucleotides, the CDR3 is TGCGCCAGCAGCTTTAGCGGGGGTCGCACAGATACGCAGTATTTT. It yields the protein CASSFSGGRTDTQYF.

This clonotype turned up a few times. DNA of the CDR3: TGCGCCAGCAGCCAAGTCGCGGGAGGCCACTCCTACGAGCAGTACTTC. Residues: CASSQVAGGHSYEQYF. J is TRBJ2-7 and V is TRBV4-3; the match to TRBD2 covers 8 bases. The ends lost 1 base at V and 0 bases at J; junction bases unmatched: 5. The CDR3 totals 16 residues. Germline loops: CDR1 LGHNA, CDR2 YSLEER.

V gene TRBV12-3 or TRBV12-4 combines with J gene TRBJ2-5, with 7 bases aligning to TRBD2. CDR3 length: 17 residues. The ends lost 1 base at V and 4 bases at J; junction bases unmatched: 12. The CDR3 here is CASSLVSSGSLLETQYF. CDR3 DNA sequence: TGTGCCAGCAGTTTAGTTTCTAGCGGATCCCTGTTAGAGACCCAGTACTTC.

This rearrangement joins TRBV2 to TRBJ1-2; D gene unclear. With 7 bases removed from V and 4 bases from J, the gap between germline ends came to 13 bases. Per germline, CDR1 SNHLY and CDR2 FYNNEI. The CDR3 consists of 13 residues. CDR3 bases: TGTGCCAGCAAAAGGACGGGCTCCTATGGCTACACCTTC. Encoded protein: CASKRTGSYGYTF.

This sequence joins TRBV4-2 and TRBJ2-3, with TRBD2 as a possible D gene (7 bases). Germline V CDR1 and CDR2: LGHNA, YNFKEQ. This CDR3 is 19 amino acids long. V lost 1 base and J 6 bases, leaving 26 bases between the germline ends. CDR3 sequence reads: CASSQVLVWGGPVPDTQYF. In DNA, the CDR3 is TGTGCCAGCAGCCAAGTCCTTGTTTGGGGGGGGCCAGTTCCCGATACGCAGTATTTT.

In its sample, this clonotype was seen a few times. The V and J genes are TRBV7-9 and TRBJ1-3; the D is unclear. Trimming stripped 6 bases from V and 2 bases from J, with 20 bases between. Germline V gene data show CDR1 as SEHNR and CDR2 as FQNEAQ (reference sequence). This CDR3 is 17 amino acids long. CDR3 nucleotide sequence: TGTGCCAGCAGACATCGGGAACTTACAAGCACTGGAAACACCATATATTTT. This translates into CASRHRELTSTGNTIYF.

This chain uses TRBV7-2 with TRBJ1-5; the match to TRBD1 covers 11 bases. Germline V CDR1 and CDR2: SGHTA, FQGNSA. The CDR3 loop spans 15 amino acids. V lost 1 base to trimming and J lost 6 bases; unmatched junction nucleotides: 2. The DNA for the CDR3 is TGTGCCAGCAGCTTAGGGACAGGGGGCTTTCAGCCCCAGCATTTT. This sequence encodes CASSLGTGGFQPQHF.